This entry is about one T cell receptor (beta chain). This sample is part of a study of shared clonotypes between healthy human individuals. The material for each subset, its genomic DNA, was split evenly across several immunoSEQ plates. The protocol was immunoSEQ multiplex PCR, while the TCRdb copy is restricted to in-frame clones and leaves out a portion. The sample holds around 500,000 clones; 70% to 85% are singletons and the top ten take 12%. The ends were cut back, 8 bases at V and 1 base at J, with 20 bases in the middle. This CDR3 contains 16 residues. CDR1 is MDHEN, CDR2 SYDVKM, per germline.

The J gene is TRBJ1-1, the V gene TRBV28, with D maybe TRBD1 (5 bases). Sequenced: PBMCs. The receptor was isolated from a woman in her thirties or forties in good health. Some clones in this sample may be carry-over from other donors' samples. The CDR3 DNA reads TGTGCCAGCCAGGTAATCGGAAAACAGGCGAACACTGAAGCTTTCTTT. Its protein is CASQVIGKQANTEAFF.